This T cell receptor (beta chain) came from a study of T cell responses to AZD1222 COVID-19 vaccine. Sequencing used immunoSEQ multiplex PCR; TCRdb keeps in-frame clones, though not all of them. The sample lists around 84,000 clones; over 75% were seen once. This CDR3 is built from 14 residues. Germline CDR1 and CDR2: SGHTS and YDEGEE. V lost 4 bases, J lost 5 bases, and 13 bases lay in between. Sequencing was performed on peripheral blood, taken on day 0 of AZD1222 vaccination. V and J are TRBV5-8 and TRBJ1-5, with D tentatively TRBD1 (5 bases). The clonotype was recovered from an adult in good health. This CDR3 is CASSQGPYYQPQHF. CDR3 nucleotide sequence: TGTGCCAGCAGCCAGGGACCCTACTATCAGCCCCAGCATTTT.